A single sample is the source of the 15 T cell receptor beta chains below, sequenced in a study of shared clonotypes between healthy human individuals. The protocol was immunoSEQ multiplex PCR, while the TCRdb copy is restricted to in-frame clones and leaves out a portion. The sample lists 2.3 million or so clones; 85% to 95% were seen once. The sequenced sample was naive CD4+ T cells from PBMCs. Subset given: CD45RA+ positively selected. The receptors derive from a man aged 18 to 29 in good health. Some clones in this sample may be carry-over from other donors' samples.

This chain links TRBV5-1 with TRBJ2-4, with 11 bases identical to TRBD1. Germline trimming cut 0 bases from V and 1 base from J; bases unmatched to any gene: 9. Germline V CDR1 and CDR2: SGHRS, YFSETQ. The CDR3 sequence is 19 residues long. CDR3: CASSLGPGQGAIAKNIQYF. CDR3 bases: TGCGCCAGCAGCTTGGGACCAGGACAGGGGGCGATTGCCAAAAACATTCAGTACTTC. The complete variable domain, with remaining parts taken from reference TRBV5-1 and TRBJ2-4, reads KAGVTQTPRYLIKTRGQQVTLSCSPISGHRSVSWYQQTPGQGLQFLFEYFSETQRNKGNFPGRFSGRQFSNSRSEMNVSTLELGDSALYLCASSLGPGQGAIAKNIQYFGAGTRLSVL.

This clone has a single count. In DNA, the CDR3 is TGCGCCAGCAGCCAAGTACGGGGGGCGAGGACCGGGGAGCTGTTTTTT. Its protein product is CASSQVRGARTGELFF. This rearrangement joins TRBV4-3 to TRBJ2-2, with a tentative D call TRBD2 (7 bases). Germline V gene lookup returns CDR1 LGHNA and CDR2 YSLEER. V was shortened by 1 base and J by 5 bases, with 14 bases between the two germline ends. The length of the CDR3 is 16 residues.

The J gene is TRBJ2-7, the V gene TRBV18, with D possibly TRBD2 on 6 matching bases. With 0 bases removed from V and 2 bases from J, the gap between germline ends came to 11 bases. Germline values: CDR1 KGHSH, CDR2 LQKENI. There are 15 residues in the CDR3. CDR3 residues: CASSPPPGGAYEQYF. CDR3 DNA: TGTGCCAGCTCACCACCCCCCGGAGGGGCCTACGAGCAGTACTTC.

The chain is built from TRBV5-8 and TRBJ2-5; D is perhaps TRBD1 (5 bases). This CDR3 has 14 amino acids. Germline CDR1 is SGHTS and CDR2 is YDEGEE. The V gene lost 5 bases and the J gene lost 5 bases, with 16 bases spanning the gap. The CDR3 DNA sequence: TGTGCCAGCAGGCTTCGCACGGCAGGGGAGACCCAGTACTTC. It encodes CASRLRTAGETQYF.

The chain recombines TRBV28 with TRBJ1-2; D is possibly TRBD1 (5 bases). In germline, CDR1 is MDHEN, CDR2 SYDVKM. This CDR3 is 15 amino acids long. Trimming shortened V by 2 bases and J by 6 bases, and 16 bases separated the two germline ends. The CDR3 loop is CASSLVARDINGYTF. Written as DNA, the CDR3 is TGTGCCAGCAGTTTAGTCGCCAGGGATATTAATGGCTACACCTTC.

The chain couples TRBV5-4 to TRBJ1-2; 7 bases are shared with TRBD1. CDR1 and CDR2 from the germline V gene are SGHNT and YYREEE (reference sequence). The CDR3 has 14 residues. Unmatched junction bases numbered 5, after V lost 2 bases and J lost 4 bases. The CDR3 coding sequence is TGTGCCAGCAGCTTTTCCGGGACAGCCTATGGCTACACCTTC. It encodes CASSFSGTAYGYTF.

V usage is TRBV27 and J usage is TRBJ1-5; 7 bases map to TRBD1. The CDR3 totals 13 residues. The V segment lost 8 bases and the J segment 7 bases; nucleotides outside the gene matches: 8. Germline V lookup: CDR1 MNHEY, CDR2 SMNVEV (reference sequence). CDR3 sequence (DNA): TGTGCCAGCCGAGGACAGGCCCAACAGCCCCAGCATTTT. It translates to CASRGQAQQPQHF.

This clone is a singleton in its sample. This chain joins TRBV19 and TRBJ1-5; D gene unclear. Looked up from germline, CDR1 is LNHDA and CDR2 is SQIVND (reference sequence). Trimming removed 8 bases at V and 9 bases at J, with 14 bases between. The CDR3 consists of 12 residues. The CDR3 reads CASFGRELPQHF. The CDR3, as DNA: TGTGCCAGTTTTGGAAGGGAACTGCCCCAGCATTTT.

The CDR3 protein is CASSVTAGLNYNEQFF. The CDR3 region has the DNA TGTGCCAGCAGCGTCACCGCGGGACTCAACTACAATGAGCAGTTCTTC. The chain uses TRBV9 and TRBJ2-1; the D gene is possibly TRBD2 (6 bases). This CDR3 region has 16 residues. The V and J ends lost 2 bases and 3 bases respectively, with 15 bases between them. Germline V CDR1 and CDR2: SGDLS, YYNGEE.

This clone appeared a single time. The chain links TRBV7-2 to TRBJ2-7, with 7 positions matching TRBD2. Germline V gene data show CDR1 as SGHTA and CDR2 as FQGNSA. This CDR3 is 15 amino acids long. With 6 bases clipped from V and 3 bases from J, the junction kept 11 bases outside the gene matches. CDR3 amino acids: CASSPGGSGYYEQYF. CDR3 coding DNA: TGTGCCAGCAGTCCCGGGGGTAGCGGGTACTACGAGCAGTACTTC.

The chain joins TRBV7-9 to TRBJ2-5; D ambiguous. This CDR3 comprises 12 residues. The germline V gene encodes CDR1 SEHNR and CDR2 FQNEAQ (reference sequence). Trimming left V 5 bases short and J 3 bases short, with 7 bases between. This chain's CDR3 is CASSQVEETQYF. CDR3 in DNA: TGTGCCAGCAGCCAGGTGGAAGAGACCCAGTACTTC.

The chain uses TRBV4-1 and TRBJ1-5; D uncertain. The CDR3 runs to 16 residues. The germline V and J ends were trimmed by 0 bases and 3 bases, with 12 bases remaining between them. Germline loops: CDR1 MGHRA, CDR2 YSYEKL. The DNA for the CDR3 is TGCGCCAGCAGCCAAGATCCGGGTGGGCACAATCAGCCCCAGCATTTT. It is translated as CASSQDPGGHNQPQHF.

This clone was seen only once. The gene calls are TRBV28 and TRBJ1-2; D is undetermined. The CDR3 consists of 16 residues. V lost 10 bases and J lost 5, with 26 bases in between. Germline V gene data show CDR1 as MDHEN and CDR2 as SYDVKM. Here the CDR3 reads CATPVGRGDGFYGYTF. CDR3 nucleotides: TGTGCCACCCCGGTAGGGCGGGGAGATGGGTTTTATGGCTACACCTTC.

The V call is TRBV5-1, the J call TRBJ2-1; 12 nucleotides line up with TRBD2. Trimming removed 4 bases from V and 5 bases from J; junction bases left unmatched: 4. This CDR3 has 15 residues. CDR1 and CDR2 from the germline V gene are SGHRS and YFSETQ. CDR3 in DNA: TGCGCCAGCAGCCTGACTAGCGGGAGCAACAATGAGCAGTTCTTC. This codes for CASSLTSGSNNEQFF.

The gene calls are TRBV7-2 and TRBJ2-3; D is undetermined. V shed 7 bases and J shed 1 base, with 3 bases lying between them. CDR1 is SGHTA and CDR2 is FQGNSA in the germline V gene. This CDR3 comprises 11 residues. CDR3: CASTRTDTQYF. CDR3 in DNA: TGTGCCAGCACCCGCACAGATACGCAGTATTTT.